This entry concerns a single T cell receptor (beta chain). Its antigen is still unknown. There are no base qualities to consult, and no much larger clone falls within one base. The CDR3 starts with the cysteine, ends with the phenylalanine, and has 15 residues. Just CDR3 DNA is preserved here, 45 bases in frame from base 1. Unmatched junction bases come to 5, with V trimmed by 1 base and J by 7 bases. CDR1 and CDR2 are read off the germline V gene (reference sequence) as SEHNR and FQNEAQ. The data stem from a study of STAT5B mutations in CD4+ large granular lymphocyte leukemia (dated by TCRdb to between 2022 and 2023). Regarding the study in general: Among the healthy controls, the CDR3 'QG' motif was associated with a particular HLA allele. The study compared the TCRbeta repertoires of patients with CD4+ T-cell large granular lymphocyte leukemia against the TCRbeta repertoires of healthy blood donors. The purity of purified fractions was confirmed by flow cytometry on FACSCanto II or FACSVerse to exceed 95% among lymphocytes. The paper's findings and limits, for the study overall: CD4-sorted patient repertoires appeared more clonal than healthy CD4+ repertoires, and this difference persisted after removing the putative leukemic clones. The data were not HLA-matched, and the higher clonality in CD4+ T-LGLL than in CD8+ T-LGLL could be due to the relatively small sample size. Enrichment of TRBV06-family usage was observed among the top patient clones (8/27) relative to healthy controls (2/35). Each patient's main leukemic clonotypes were private, but 25% of these clonotypes showed up at low frequency in the non-leukemic repertoires of other patients.

The immunoSEQ assay at survey resolution was used to sequence TCRbeta rearrangements from genomic DNA. The study's own analysis went as follows. In the TCR sequencing data, the lowest productive clonotype frequency that could be detected was 2.59 x 10-5. Only productive TCRbeta rearrangements, meaning sequences that were complete and in-frame, were kept for the analyses. Clonality for each sample was calculated as Simpson clonality in the immunoSEQ Analyzer version 3.0. Clones were binned by frequency as very rare, small, medium, large (1-20%) or hyperexpanded (>20%). Generation probabilities were estimated with OLGA 1.2.3, V-gene circos plots were made with VDJtools, specificities were searched in VDJdb, and CDR3 motifs were identified with GLIPH. In its TCRdb copy, this immuneACCESS table keeps in-frame sequences only and misses some clones. Where compared with another copy, unresolved V genes explain less than half of these, and the others have no known cause. D and trimming come from the DNA, and the V and J calls and clone size come from that table. The sample has about 36,000 clones on record, around 80% of them singletons. The ten most abundant clones make up less than 0.6% of the sample.

The healthy control group was made up of around 38 blood donors, and the Finnish Red Cross blood service supplied their buffy coats. All TCR-sequenced material derived from peripheral blood: patient blood samples and healthy donor buffy coats. Peripheral blood mononuclear cells were isolated by Ficoll-Hypaque gradient centrifugation. CD4+ cells were magnetically purified from the buffy coats of healthy controls. Genomic DNA was extracted with the Gentra Puregene Cell and Tissue kit and quantified on a Qubit 2.0 fluorometer. Input material: CD4+ T cells from blood buffy coats. This sequence uses TRBV7-9 and TRBJ2-1, and TRBD1 matches 9 of the central bases. The receptor's source is a human donor in good health. The DNA sequence is TGTGCCAGCAGCTTAGGCACGGACAGGGGAAATGAGCAGTTCTTC. The encoded protein is CASSLGTDRGNEQFF.